The present entry profiles one T cell receptor (beta chain) with its context. The target antigen is unknown. Treatment indicated: about 20 received Ad26.COV2.S at low or high dose, single or two shots; 5 received placebo; per-sample allocation not given. Samples were taken on day 63 after the first vaccine or placebo injection. It was an adult aged 18-55 years in Boston who was the donor. V was trimmed by 6 bases and J by 0 bases, leaving 9 bases between them. Germline values: CDR1 MDHEN, CDR2 SYDVKM. The CDR3 length is 13 residues. The data originate from a study of Ad26.COV2.S vaccination and SARS-CoV-2 variants. About the study: Donor got 5x10^10 or 1x10^11 viral particles of Ad26.COV2.S.

Study outcomes and limitations: Analytic work on TCR breadth and depth might have understated the full extent of total T cell responses. Vaccinated and placebo-treated recipients had similar non-spike TCR breadth.

The assay was immunoSEQ multiplex PCR, and TCRdb's table has in-frame clones only and misses some. The profile shows roughly 700,000 clones, about 90% of them singletons. The sample in question was peripheral blood, obtained in a trial of Ad26.COV2.S vaccine versus placebo. The receptor was isolated from a person aged 18-60 years who received the Ad26.COV2.S COVID-19 vaccine or a placebo. The chain uses TRBV28 and TRBJ2-7; perhaps TRBD2 as D (6 bases). CDR3 sequence: CASSLGGSYEQYF. In DNA, the CDR3 is TGTGCCAGCAGCCTCGGGGGCTCCTACGAGCAGTACTTC.